This T cell receptor (beta chain) was identified in a study of CD8+ T cells in alopecia areata (dated by TCRdb to the late 2010s). For context, the study as a whole: The treated patients, all with moderate-to-severe alopecia areata, were enrolled in an open-label pilot trial of oral tofacitinib given at 5 to 10 mg twice daily. Tofacitinib was given for 6 to 18 months, followed by 6 months of follow-up off drug to assess delayed response and recurrence. Disease severity in treated patients was measured with the SALT score, which quantifies the percentage of affected scalp surface area. The study used high-throughput TCRbeta sequencing to examine T cell clonal expansion in alopecia areata, in both the C3H/HeJ mouse model and human patients. Scalp tissue and sorted CD4+ and CD8+ peripheral blood T cells from patchy and totalis/universalis alopecia areata patients and from healthy controls were covered by human TCRbeta sequencing. Biopsies were taken from tofacitinib-treated patients at baseline and at 4 and 24 weeks of treatment, and a later scalp biopsy was taken in several of the tofacitinib-treated patients. Clonality in the scalp was compared among normal scalp (n=4), patchy alopecia areata scalp (n=8), and alopecia totalis/universalis scalp (n=8). RNA came from the PAXgene miRNA kit for fixed scalp, the miRNeasy kit for PBMCs, and the RNeasy kit for mouse skin. TCRbeta CDR3 regions were amplified by immunoSEQ multiplex PCR using 35 Vbeta forward and 13 Jbeta reverse primers.

Results the study describes overall, beyond this receptor: Shared TCR sequences between patients were less evident than in mice, which may be partly attributable to HLA diversity in the patient population. Scalp TCR repertoire analysis is complicated because resident alphabeta T cells in normal human skin are also sequenced, whereas mouse skin is dominated by gammadelta T cells. Because the treated cohort was small and included a single nonresponder, larger studies are needed to assess links between baseline CD8+ expansion and response. During tofacitinib treatment, many expanded lesional clones remained in scalp and blood, and this persistence may partly explain relapse after treatment is stopped. Compared with normal scalp, lesional scalp, particularly in alopecia totalis/universalis, had higher clonality and more expanded CD8+ clones, which suggests antigenic drive. Scalp clonality and the number of expanded CD8+ clones among the top 100 scalp clones were significantly decreased by tofacitinib.

This clone was recorded a few times. No antigen is known for it. One base away there is no much larger clone; base qualities are not given. Libraries were prepared through the immunoSEQ multiplex PCR assay. To provide template for TCR sequencing, every sample had RNA extracted and reverse transcribed into cDNA. First-strand cDNA was synthesized with SuperScript III using a 2:1 mix of oligo-dT and random hexamers. A synthetic immune receptor repertoire was used to measure amplification bias, and any remaining bias was corrected computationally. The source study handled its data this way. After raw reads were preprocessed to remove errors, the CDR3 was defined following IMGT conventions as running from the conserved cysteine to phenylalanine. Clonality was computed as 1 minus the Shannon entropy, with the entropy normalized by log2 of the number of productive unique TCRs. CD4 or CD8 identity of scalp clones was inferred by cross-referencing scalp TCRbeta sequences with sorted blood CD4 and CD8 repertoires. TCRdb mirrors the immuneACCESS table, restricted to in-frame sequences. Some clones are absent from its copies; in checked studies, under half trace to an unresolved V gene, and the reason for the others is unknown. The DNA gave D and trimming, while V, J and clone size come from that table. This sample gives around 180,000 clones in total; 60% of them show up just once. The top ten clonotypes cover 1% of the sample.

Taken with the paper, the label for time point translates to: 20 to 30 weeks on oral tofacitinib. The treatment or condition label here, explained by the study, means: oral pan-JAK inhibitor, 5-10 mg twice daily. Lesional scalp punch biopsies and peripheral blood were collected from alopecia areata patients. PBMCs were isolated by density centrifugation and stained for CD3, CD4 and CD8, after which CD4+ and CD8+ T cells were sorted on a FACSAria. Here V drops 3 bases and J drops 3 bases, and the junction holds 12 bases not matched to any gene. The CDR3 contains 16 residues, cysteine and phenylalanine counted. Left in the record is the CDR3 DNA by itself, 48 bases read in frame from the first base. CDR1 and CDR2, looked up from the germline V gene, are SGHDT and YYEEEE.

The chain links TRBV5-6 with TRBJ2-7; 7 junctional bases match TRBD1. Sequencing used CD4+ T cells sorted from blood, obtained at week 24, from a patient treated with tofacitinib. This clonotype originated in a human donor with alopecia areata. This receptor carries the CDR3 CASSSTRDSPLYEQYF. DNA sequence: TGTGCCAGCAGCTCGACCCGGGACAGTCCACTCTACGAGCAGTACTTC.